Listed here are 7 T cell receptor beta chains from one sample, sequenced in a study of T cell repertoires in cytomegalovirus infection. MiXCR, applied by TCRdb to the reads, yields one record per CDR3 protein. The table lists around 500,000 distinct CDR3 sequences, about 44% of them singletons, with 43% in the top ten. No cognate antigen is known for these TCRs. The source material was cultured PBMCs, sampled from culture after CMV antigen stimulation. The receptors derive from a human donor in good health (CMV status not recorded). Some clones in this sample may be carry-over from other donors' samples.

A few counts support this clonotype. The J gene is TRBJ1-1, the V gene TRBV6-5; a weak D match, TRBD1 (6 bases). CDR3 size: 15 residues. Trimming removed 7 bases at V and 4 bases at J, with 19 bases between. Germline assignment: CDR1 MNHEY and CDR2 SVGAGI. CDR3 amino acids: CASTVSRLGGTEAFF. In nucleotides, the CDR3 is TGTGCCAGCACCGTTAGTCGACTAGGGGGCACTGAAGCTTTCTTT.

The V call is TRBV7-8, the J call TRBJ2-3; the match to TRBD2 covers 10 bases. The V gene end was trimmed by 4 bases and the J gene end by 6 bases; junction bases not matched to a gene: 4. This CDR3 region has 14 residues. Per germline, CDR1 SGHVS and CDR2 FQNEAQ. CDR3 in DNA: TGTGCCAGCAGCTCAAAGCGGGGGGGGGATACGCAGTATTTT. Protein product: CASSSKRGGDTQYF.

The J gene is TRBJ2-7, the V gene TRBV7-2; 9 bases map to TRBD2. The CDR3 covers 19 residues. V shed 1 base and J 4 bases; nucleotides not matched to a gene: 17. Germline V lookup: CDR1 SGHTA, CDR2 FQGNSA. The CDR3 coding sequence is TGTGCCAGCAGCTTAGACTTCCCCCACCGGGCGGGAGGGAGATACGAGCAGTACTTC. Translation: CASSLDFPHRAGGRYEQYF.

This clonotype was seen a handful of times. The rearrangement uses TRBV7-8 and TRBJ2-5; TRBD1 might be the D (7 bases). The CDR3 spans 14 residues. The V end was cut by 6 bases, the J end by 0 bases, with 11 bases between. In germline, CDR1 is SGHVS, CDR2 FQNEAQ. The CDR3 DNA follows: TGTGCCAGCAGGGGGGGACAGTACCAAGAGACCCAGTACTTC. Translated, it gives CASRGGQYQETQYF. Based on the CDR3 plus reference TRBV7-8 and TRBJ2-5, the full variable domain is GAGVSQSPRYKVAKRGQDVALRCDPISGHVSLFWYQQALGQGPEFLTYFQNEAQLDKSGLPSDRFFAERPEGSVSTLKIQRTQQEDSAVYLCASRGGQYQETQYFGPGTRLLVL.

This clonotype was counted between two and nine times. The chain carries TRBV12-3 or TRBV12-4 and TRBJ1-1; D unresolved. The CDR3 spans 12 residues. Trimming pared 5 bases from V and 6 bases from J, leaving 10 bases between. CDR3 coding DNA: TGTGCCAGCAGTCACGGAAGACCTGAAGCTTTCTTT. It translates to CASSHGRPEAFF.

The chain carries TRBV7-8 and TRBJ1-5; TRBD1 agrees at 9 bases. V dropped 5 bases and J dropped 5; count of bases not matched to a gene: 10. Per germline, CDR1 SGHVS and CDR2 FQNEAQ. The CDR3 consists of 16 residues. The CDR3 region has the DNA TGTGCCAGCAGCCCGCCGGACAGGGGATCGCATCAGCCCCAGCATTTT. Amino acid sequence: CASSPPDRGSHQPQHF.

The chain employs TRBV20-1 and TRBJ1-5; no firm D call. Trimming took 5 bases from V and 1 from J, leaving 15 bases between them. This CDR3 has 15 amino acids. CDR1 is DFQATT, CDR2 SNEGSKA, per germline (reference sequence). CDR3 amino acids: CSALTATESNQPQHF. DNA of the CDR3: TGCAGTGCTCTTACCGCCACGGAGAGCAATCAGCCCCAGCATTTT.